One and the same sample provided the 22 T cell receptor beta chains below, sequenced in a study of blood T cell repertoires in COVID-19. This table comes from immunoSEQ multiplex PCR, and its TCRdb copy is limited to in-frame clones, with some not included. The sample lists about 180,000 clones, roughly 88% occurring once. Specimen: peripheral blood. These receptor sequences come from a man older than 75 with COVID-19, enrolled during active disease.

The CDR3 spells CASSPGQAGAFF. CDR3 coding DNA: TGTGCCAGCAGCCCCGGACAGGCAGGGGCTTTCTTT. The gene calls are TRBV6-6 and TRBJ1-1, with TRBD1 identical over 7 bases. This CDR3 spans 12 amino acids. Trimming removed 6 bases from V and 11 bases from J; junction bases left unmatched: 9. CDR1 and CDR2 from the germline V gene are MNHNY and SVGAGI (reference sequence).

V and J are TRBV4-3 and TRBJ2-3; 10 nucleotides align to TRBD2. Germline CDR1 LGHNA, CDR2 YSLEER. The CDR3 contains 16 residues. Unmatched junction bases numbered 3, after V lost 0 bases and J lost 3 bases. CDR3 DNA sequence: TGCGCCAGCAGCCAAGAGAGTAGCGGGGGGACAGATACGCAGTATTTT. Residues: CASSQESSGGTDTQYF.

This chain uses TRBV5-1 with TRBJ1-2; the D gene is possibly TRBD1 (5 bases). The length of the CDR3 is 16 residues. Germline CDR1 and CDR2: SGHRS and YFSETQ. Trimming removed 0 bases from V and 7 bases from J, with 19 bases in between. CDR3 sequence (DNA): TGCGCCAGCAGCTTGGGCGTTTCGGGAGGGGTCGGTGGCTACACCTTC. Amino acid sequence: CASSLGVSGGVGGYTF.

The rearrangement uses TRBV28 and TRBJ2-1; possibly TRBD1 for D (6 bases). The germline V gene has CDR1 MDHEN and CDR2 SYDVKM. The V and J ends lost 3 bases and 6 bases respectively, with 12 bases between them. The CDR3 runs to 14 residues. The chain's CDR3 is CASSFLQGFNEQFF. The CDR3 DNA sequence: TGTGCCAGCAGTTTTCTACAGGGTTTCAATGAGCAGTTCTTC.

The chain is built from TRBV3-1 (or the pseudogene TRBV3-2) and TRBJ1-2; TRBD1 agrees at 10 bases. The CDR3 spans 17 residues. J lost 6 bases, V lost 1 base, and 11 bases had no gene match. Germline loops: CDR1 LGHDT, CDR2 YNNKEL (reference sequence). CDR3 region: CASSQVGTGDFMNGYTF. CDR3 in DNA: TGTGCCAGCAGCCAAGTCGGGACAGGGGACTTTATGAATGGCTACACCTTC.

The rearrangement uses TRBV10-2 and TRBJ1-6, with 7 bases fitting TRBD1. Looked up from germline, CDR1 is WSHSY and CDR2 is SAAADI. Germline trimming cut 0 bases from V and 3 bases from J; bases unmatched to any gene: 2. The CDR3 loop spans 16 amino acids. The CDR3 DNA reads TGCGCCAGCAGTGAGTCGGCAGGGGGCTATAATTCACCCCTCCACTTT. Amino acid sequence: CASSESAGGYNSPLHF.

V usage is TRBV6-2 or TRBV6-3 and J usage is TRBJ1-2, with TRBD1 identical over 8 bases. With V trimmed by 2 bases and J by 6 bases, 5 bases remained unmatched. There are 14 residues in the CDR3. Germline V gives CDR1 MNHEY, CDR2 SVGEGT. The CDR3 coding sequence is TGTGCCAGCAGTTACCCGGGACAGGTTAATGGCTACACCTTC. Translating gives CASSYPGQVNGYTF.

This chain connects TRBV5-1 to TRBJ2-3; weak D call: TRBD2 (5 bases). Germline assignment: CDR1 SGHRS and CDR2 YFSETQ. This CDR3 is 14 amino acids long. V was clipped by 5 bases and J by 8 bases, with 18 bases between them. The CDR3 loop is CASRWQAEGGTQYF. The CDR3 DNA reads as TGCGCCAGCAGGTGGCAGGCTGAGGGTGGTACGCAGTATTTT.

This clone has more than one count but fewer than ten. The CDR3 here is CASSEGLAGDTDTQYF. In DNA form, the CDR3 reads TGTGCCAGCAGTGAAGGGCTAGCGGGGGACACAGATACGCAGTATTTT. The V call is TRBV6-1, the J call TRBJ2-3, with 10 bases matching TRBD2. Unmatched junction bases numbered 3, after V lost 1 base and J lost 2 bases. The CDR3 is made up of 16 amino acids. Germline-derived CDR1 and CDR2 are MNHNS and SASEGT.

V and J are TRBV28 and TRBJ2-7; TRBD1 matches at 9 bases. This CDR3 is built from 14 residues. J was trimmed by 2 bases and V by 5 bases; bases with no gene match: 4. Germline assignment: CDR1 MDHEN and CDR2 SYDVKM. The CDR3 nucleotides are TGTGCCAGCAGTACTCGGGACAGGGCCTACGAGCAGTACTTC. Amino acids: CASSTRDRAYEQYF.

The CDR3 loop reads CASSLGTLSRTDTQYF. In nucleotides, the CDR3 is TGTGCCAGCAGTTTAGGGACACTATCCCGCACAGATACGCAGTATTTT. The V call is TRBV27, the J call TRBJ2-3; a possible D gene is TRBD1 (6 bases). This CDR3 is built from 16 residues. Germline CDR1 and CDR2: MNHEY and SMNVEV (reference sequence). Between the trimmed V and J ends, which lost 2 bases and 1 base, there was a span of 13 bases.

The rearrangement joins TRBV27 to TRBJ2-7; TRBD1 matches 8 bases. Germline V CDR1 and CDR2: MNHEY, SMNVEV (reference sequence). There are 15 residues in the CDR3. V dropped 4 bases and J dropped 0; count of bases not matched to a gene: 5. The CDR3 DNA reads as TGTGCCAGCAGTTCCGCGGACAGGGTCTCCTACGAGCAGTACTTC. It is translated as CASSSADRVSYEQYF.

The genes are TRBV4-3 and TRBJ2-3, with 7 bases identical to TRBD2. Per the germline V gene, CDR1 is LGHNA and CDR2 is YSLEER. The trim removed 4 bases at V and 7 bases at J, leaving 8 bases unmatched. The CDR3 is made up of 14 amino acids. The CDR3 DNA follows: TGCGCCAGCAGCCGCCTAGCGGTGGGATATACGCAGTATTTT. It translates to CASSRLAVGYTQYF.

The chain joins TRBV2 to TRBJ1-6; tentatively, D is TRBD1 (5 bases). Between the trimmed V and J ends, which lost 1 base and 8 bases, there was a span of 6 bases. This CDR3 contains 13 residues. Germline CDR1 SNHLY, CDR2 FYNNEI. The CDR3 DNA is TGTGCCAGCAGTGAAGAGACAGATTCACCCCTCCACTTT. Protein: CASSEETDSPLHF.

This clone was recorded only once. The chain is built from TRBV5-6 and TRBJ2-7; 15 bases match TRBD2. Germline trimming cut 4 bases from V and 0 bases from J; bases unmatched to any gene: 8. CDR1 and CDR2 from the germline V gene are SGHDT and YYEEEE. The CDR3 has 18 amino acids. The CDR3 bases are TGTGCCAGCAGCCGGGGACTAGCGGGAGGATATGCCTCCTACGAGCAGTACTTC. It specifies CASSRGLAGGYASYEQYF.

The chain uses TRBV19 and TRBJ2-2, with 7 bases lining up with TRBD1. There are 16 residues in the CDR3. Germline V CDR1 and CDR2: LNHDA, SQIVND (reference sequence). The J segment lost 6 bases and the V segment lost 1 base, leaving 8 bases of the junction unmatched. CDR3 DNA sequence: TGTGCCAGTAGTATAGCCTTCCCGACAGGGCCCGGGGAGCTGTTTTTT. It translates to CASSIAFPTGPGELFF.

This chain uses TRBV28 with TRBJ2-3, with D perhaps matching TRBD2 (7 bases). The CDR3 is made up of 15 amino acids. V was cut by 2 bases and J by 5 bases, with 14 bases left in between. Germline loops: CDR1 MDHEN, CDR2 SYDVKM. In DNA, the CDR3 is TGTGCCAGCAGTTTAGGGGGGGCTCAAGTAGATACGCAGTATTTT. Protein product: CASSLGGAQVDTQYF.

The chain carries TRBV6-2 or TRBV6-3 and TRBJ2-3, with D maybe TRBD2 (5 bases). Trimming left V 4 bases short and J 4 bases short, with 15 bases between. Per the germline V gene, CDR1 is MNHEY and CDR2 is SVGEGT. This CDR3 contains 15 residues. The CDR3 is CASSWSGFSADTQYF. The CDR3 DNA reads as TGTGCCAGCAGTTGGTCGGGGTTTTCCGCAGATACGCAGTATTTT.

This sequence joins TRBV11-3 and TRBJ1-3, with 9 positions matching TRBD1. Trimming removed 4 bases from V and 6 bases from J; junction bases left unmatched: 4. The CDR3 consists of 14 residues. Germline values: CDR1 SGHNT, CDR2 YENEEA. CDR3 coding DNA: TGTGCCAGCAGCTCGGGACAGGGTTTAAACACCATATATTTT. Amino acids: CASSSGQGLNTIYF.

V and J are TRBV19 and TRBJ1-4; 9 bases are a match to TRBD1. Trimming cost V 4 bases and J 6 bases; bases outside gene matches: 12. The germline V gene has CDR1 LNHDA and CDR2 SQIVND (reference sequence). The CDR3 totals 17 residues. CDR3 sequence: CASSKPRRTGADEKLFF. DNA for the CDR3: TGTGCCAGTAGTAAGCCCCGTCGGACAGGGGCTGATGAAAAACTGTTTTTT. Full variable domain (remainder filled in from reference TRBV19 and TRBJ1-4): DGGITQSPKYLFRKEGQNVTLSCEQNLNHDAMYWYRQDPGQGLRLIYYSQIVNDFQKGDIAEGYSVSREKKESFPLTVTSAQKNPTAFYLCASSKPRRTGADEKLFFGSGTQLSVL.

The chain joins TRBV29-1 to TRBJ2-7; D possibly corresponds to TRBD1 (5 bases). V lost 1 base and J 6 bases, leaving 10 bases between the germline ends. Germline V gene data show CDR1 as SQVTM and CDR2 as ANQGSEA. The CDR3 length is 12 residues. The CDR3 spells CSVEVRDGEQYF. In DNA form, the CDR3 reads TGCAGCGTTGAAGTCAGGGATGGCGAGCAGTACTTC.

This clone has only one observation. This chain links TRBV10-2 with TRBJ2-1; 7 nucleotides agree with TRBD2. There are 13 residues in the CDR3. The ends lost 4 bases at V and 8 bases at J; junction bases unmatched: 5. The germline V gene encodes CDR1 WSHSY and CDR2 SAAADI. In nucleotides, the CDR3 is TGCGCCAGCAGTGCACCTAGCGGCCATGAGCAGTTCTTC. It yields the protein CASSAPSGHEQFF.